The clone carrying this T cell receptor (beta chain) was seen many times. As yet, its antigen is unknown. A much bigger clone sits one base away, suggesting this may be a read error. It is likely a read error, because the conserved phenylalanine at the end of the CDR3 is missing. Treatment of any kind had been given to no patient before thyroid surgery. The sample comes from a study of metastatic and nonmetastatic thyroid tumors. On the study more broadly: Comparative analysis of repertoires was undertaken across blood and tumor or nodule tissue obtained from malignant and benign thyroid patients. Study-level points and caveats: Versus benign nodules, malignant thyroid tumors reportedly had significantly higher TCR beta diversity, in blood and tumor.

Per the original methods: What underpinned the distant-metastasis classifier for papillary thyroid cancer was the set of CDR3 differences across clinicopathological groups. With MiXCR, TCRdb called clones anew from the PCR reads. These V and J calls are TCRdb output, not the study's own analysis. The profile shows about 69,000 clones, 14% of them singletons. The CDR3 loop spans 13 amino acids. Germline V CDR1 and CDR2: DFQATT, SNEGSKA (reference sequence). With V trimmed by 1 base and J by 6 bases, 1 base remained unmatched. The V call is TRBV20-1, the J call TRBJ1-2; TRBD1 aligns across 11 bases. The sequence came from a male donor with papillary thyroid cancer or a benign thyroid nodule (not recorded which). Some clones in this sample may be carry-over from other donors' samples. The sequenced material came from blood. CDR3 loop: CSARGGQGDGYTS. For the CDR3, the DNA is TGCAGTGCTAGAGGGGGACAGGGGGATGGCTACACCTCC.